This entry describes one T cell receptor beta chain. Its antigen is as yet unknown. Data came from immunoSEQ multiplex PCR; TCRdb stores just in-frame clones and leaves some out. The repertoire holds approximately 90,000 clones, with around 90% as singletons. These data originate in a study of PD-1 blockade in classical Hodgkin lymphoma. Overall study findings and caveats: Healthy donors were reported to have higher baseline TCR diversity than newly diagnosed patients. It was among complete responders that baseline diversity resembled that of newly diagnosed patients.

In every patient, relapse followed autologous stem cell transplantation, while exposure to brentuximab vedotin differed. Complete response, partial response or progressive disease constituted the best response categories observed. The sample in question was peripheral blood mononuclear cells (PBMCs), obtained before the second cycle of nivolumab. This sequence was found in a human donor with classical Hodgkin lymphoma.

CDR3 loop: CASSEGYNEQFF. The CDR3 nucleotides are TGTGCCAGCAGTGAAGGGTACAATGAGCAGTTCTTC. The gene calls are TRBV27 and TRBJ2-1; no reliable D call. The CDR3 is 12 amino acids. The germline V gene encodes CDR1 MNHEY and CDR2 SMNVEV (reference sequence). Trimming left V 5 bases short and J 4 bases short, with 6 bases between.